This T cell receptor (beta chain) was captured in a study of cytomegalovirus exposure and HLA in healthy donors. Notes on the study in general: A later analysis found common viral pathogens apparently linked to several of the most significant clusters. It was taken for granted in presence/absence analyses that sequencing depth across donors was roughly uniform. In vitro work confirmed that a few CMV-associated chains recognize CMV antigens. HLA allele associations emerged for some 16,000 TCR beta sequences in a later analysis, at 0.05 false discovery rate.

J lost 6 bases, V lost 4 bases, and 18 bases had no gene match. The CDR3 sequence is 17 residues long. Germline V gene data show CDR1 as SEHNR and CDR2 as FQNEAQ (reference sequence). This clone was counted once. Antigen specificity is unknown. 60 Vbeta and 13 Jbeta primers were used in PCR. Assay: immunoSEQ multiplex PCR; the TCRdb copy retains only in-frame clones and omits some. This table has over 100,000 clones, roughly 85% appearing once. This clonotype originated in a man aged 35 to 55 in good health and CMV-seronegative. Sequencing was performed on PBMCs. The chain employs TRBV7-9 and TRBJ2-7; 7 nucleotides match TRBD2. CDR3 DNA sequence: TGTGCCAGCAGCTCCCGATTTCAGGACGGGGGGTTAGGCGAGCAGTACTTC. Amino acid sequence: CASSSRFQDGGLGEQYF.